One sample yielded the 9 T cell receptor beta chains listed below, sequenced in a study of cytomegalovirus exposure and HLA in healthy donors. The PCR employed 60 Vbeta primers together with 13 Jbeta primers. Libraries were prepared by immunoSEQ multiplex PCR; TCRdb keeps only in-frame clonotypes and omits some of them. This table lists 53,000 or so clones. Sequencing was performed on PBMCs. The receptor source for this set is a male donor in good health and CMV-seropositive.

This sequence joins TRBV27 and TRBJ1-1; tentatively, D is TRBD1 (5 bases). The length of the CDR3 is 15 residues. Trimming left V 2 bases short and J 1 base short, with 11 bases between. CDR1 and CDR2 (germline): MNHEY, SMNVEV (reference sequence). Written as DNA, the CDR3 is TGTGCCAGCAGTTTACGGGTAGGGGCGAACACTGAAGCTTTCTTT. Its translation: CASSLRVGANTEAFF.

The chain couples TRBV6-5 to TRBJ1-2, with D perhaps matching TRBD1 (5 bases). Trimming cost V 0 bases and J 4 bases, with 12 bases left between them. This CDR3 has 15 amino acids. Germline V CDR1 and CDR2: MNHEY, SVGAGI. CDR3 in amino acids: CASSYSLGEGYGYTF. The CDR3 DNA sequence: TGTGCCAGCAGTTACTCGCTAGGGGAGGGCTATGGCTACACCTTC.

V is TRBV30 and J is TRBJ1-4; D perhaps matches TRBD1 (5 bases). Trimming cost V 0 bases and J 8 bases, with 16 bases left between them. The CDR3 is 15 amino acids. CDR1 is GTSNPN and CDR2 is SVGIG in the germline V gene (reference sequence). The CDR3 is CAWSVAGEVEEKLFF. The CDR3 DNA reads as TGTGCCTGGAGTGTCGCGGGGGAAGTAGAGGAAAAACTGTTTTTT.

The gene calls are TRBV14 and TRBJ1-1; unclear D gene. Trimming pared 1 base from V and 1 base from J, leaving 4 bases between. Per germline, CDR1 SGHDN and CDR2 FVKESK. The CDR3 sequence is 13 residues long. The CDR3 bases are TGTGCCAGCAGCCAAGCCGGGAACACTGAAGCTTTCTTT. It is translated as CASSQAGNTEAFF.

The chain has TRBV28 and TRBJ2-3, with 11 nucleotides matching TRBD2. The CDR3 totals 19 residues. CDR1 and CDR2 from the germline V gene are MDHEN and SYDVKM. V trimming: 7 bases; J trimming: 4 bases; junction bases outside the gene matches: 19. This chain's CDR3 is CASTPLGLAGGDPPDTQYF. As DNA, the CDR3 is TGTGCCAGCACTCCTTTGGGCCTAGCGGGGGGCGATCCCCCAGATACGCAGTATTTT.

The genes are TRBV18 and TRBJ2-7; D is ambiguous. Germline V gene sequence: CDR1 KGHSH, CDR2 LQKENI. V lost 6 bases and J lost 6, with 21 bases in between. This CDR3 is 15 amino acids long. CDR3 DNA sequence: TGTGCCAGCTCTTTATCTATAATGGAGCTTTCCGAGCAGTACTTC. This encodes CASSLSIMELSEQYF. The full variable domain, its missing parts supplied by reference TRBV18 and TRBJ2-7, is NAGVMQNPRHLVRRRGQEARLRCSPMKGHSHVYWYRQLPEEGLKFMVYLQKENIIDESGMPKERFSAEFPKEGPSILRIQQVVRGDSAAYFCASSLSIMELSEQYFGPGTRLTVT.

This rearrangement joins TRBV30 to TRBJ2-1, with 11 bases matching TRBD2. Trimming took 1 base from V and 9 from J; bases not matched to a gene: 2. Germline loops: CDR1 GTSNPN, CDR2 SVGIG (reference sequence). This CDR3 is built from 13 residues. The CDR3 nucleotides are TGTGCCTGGAGTGGGCTAGCGGGGGGTGAGCAGTTCTTC. It codes for CAWSGLAGGEQFF.

V usage is TRBV9 and J usage is TRBJ2-7; 12 nucleotides agree with TRBD2. The V and J ends lost 3 bases and 2 bases, in that order; junction bases with no gene match: 6. The CDR3 length is 16 residues. Germline CDR1 and CDR2: SGDLS and YYNGEE. Here the CDR3 reads CASSAGTSGGPYEQYF. CDR3 nucleotide sequence: TGTGCCAGCAGCGCGGGTACTAGCGGGGGGCCCTACGAGCAGTACTTC.

As regards this clone: This sample also contains other DNA sequences that code for the same CDR3. V and J are TRBV14 and TRBJ1-4; the D gene is possibly TRBD1 (6 bases). CDR1 is SGHDN and CDR2 is FVKESK in the germline V gene. With 0 bases removed from V and 4 bases from J, the gap between germline ends came to 12 bases. The CDR3 extends over 16 amino acids. DNA of the CDR3: TGTGCCAGCAGCCAAGAGGGGAGGGGGATTAATGAAAAACTGTTTTTT. As protein: CASSQEGRGINEKLFF. The full variable domain, its missing parts supplied by reference TRBV14 and TRBJ1-4, is EAGVTQFPSHSVIEKGQTVTLRCDPISGHDNLYWYRRVMGKEIKFLLHFVKESKQDESGMPNNRFLAERTGGTYSTLKVQPAELEDSGVYFCASSQEGRGINEKLFFGSGTQLSVL.